This is a list of T cell receptor beta chains from one sample in a study of blood T cells in healthy people across ages. MiXCR, applied by TCRdb to the 5' RACE reads, yields one record per CDR3 protein. This table holds 1.4 million to 1.5 million distinct CDR3 sequences, approximately 40% found once. Sequencing was done on a sample of blood. The receptors were sampled from a woman aged 18-35 years in good health. Each CDR3 is given without its conserved first and last residue.

v_call cdr3_aa
TRBV7-9 ASSLAGLANEQY
TRBV20-1 SARDRSGGANEQF
TRBV2 ASSEAGYLRQGREAQY
TRBV7-6 ASSQFRLAETQY
TRBV4-1 ASSQTGLAVITSTDTQY
TRBV15 ATGPVGDSTDTQY
TRBV10-3 AISLGLVYNEQF
TRBV12-3/TRBV12-4 ASSFGTYSYEQY
TRBV2 ASYLTGNLTYEQY
TRBV21-1 ASKNRAAF
TRBV4-2 ASCDLAGSHDNEQF
TRBV6-1 ASSEAGSTPAGYT
TRBV6-1 ASREIAGATGSQY